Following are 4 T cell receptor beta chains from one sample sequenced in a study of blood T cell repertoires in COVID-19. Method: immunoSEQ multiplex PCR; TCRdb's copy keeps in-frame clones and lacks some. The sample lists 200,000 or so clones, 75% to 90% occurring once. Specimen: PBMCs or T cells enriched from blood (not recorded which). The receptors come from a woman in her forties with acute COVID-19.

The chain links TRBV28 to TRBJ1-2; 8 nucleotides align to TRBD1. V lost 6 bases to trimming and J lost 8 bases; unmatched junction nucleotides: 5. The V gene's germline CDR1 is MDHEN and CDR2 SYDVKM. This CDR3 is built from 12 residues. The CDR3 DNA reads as TGTGCCAGCAGGTATGGACAGGGCGGCTACACCTTC. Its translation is CASRYGQGGYTF.

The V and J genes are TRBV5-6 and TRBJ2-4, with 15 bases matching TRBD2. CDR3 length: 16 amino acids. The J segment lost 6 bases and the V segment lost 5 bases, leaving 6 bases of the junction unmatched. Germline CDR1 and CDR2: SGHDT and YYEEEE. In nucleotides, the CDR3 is TGTGCCAGCAGTGGACTAGCGGGAGGGCCTGCAAACATTCAGTACTTC. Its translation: CASSGLAGGPANIQYF.

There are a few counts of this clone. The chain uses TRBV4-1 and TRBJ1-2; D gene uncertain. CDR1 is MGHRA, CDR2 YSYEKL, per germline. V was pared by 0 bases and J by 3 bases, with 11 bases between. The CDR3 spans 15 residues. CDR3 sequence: CASSQEWQVHYGYTF. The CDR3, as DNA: TGCGCCAGCAGCCAAGAGTGGCAAGTTCACTATGGCTACACCTTC.

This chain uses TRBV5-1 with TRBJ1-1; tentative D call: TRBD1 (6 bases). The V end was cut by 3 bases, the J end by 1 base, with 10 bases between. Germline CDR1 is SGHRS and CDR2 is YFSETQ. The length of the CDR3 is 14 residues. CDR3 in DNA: TGCGCCAGCAGCTCTATACAGGGGAACACTGAAGCTTTCTTT. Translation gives CASSSIQGNTEAFF.